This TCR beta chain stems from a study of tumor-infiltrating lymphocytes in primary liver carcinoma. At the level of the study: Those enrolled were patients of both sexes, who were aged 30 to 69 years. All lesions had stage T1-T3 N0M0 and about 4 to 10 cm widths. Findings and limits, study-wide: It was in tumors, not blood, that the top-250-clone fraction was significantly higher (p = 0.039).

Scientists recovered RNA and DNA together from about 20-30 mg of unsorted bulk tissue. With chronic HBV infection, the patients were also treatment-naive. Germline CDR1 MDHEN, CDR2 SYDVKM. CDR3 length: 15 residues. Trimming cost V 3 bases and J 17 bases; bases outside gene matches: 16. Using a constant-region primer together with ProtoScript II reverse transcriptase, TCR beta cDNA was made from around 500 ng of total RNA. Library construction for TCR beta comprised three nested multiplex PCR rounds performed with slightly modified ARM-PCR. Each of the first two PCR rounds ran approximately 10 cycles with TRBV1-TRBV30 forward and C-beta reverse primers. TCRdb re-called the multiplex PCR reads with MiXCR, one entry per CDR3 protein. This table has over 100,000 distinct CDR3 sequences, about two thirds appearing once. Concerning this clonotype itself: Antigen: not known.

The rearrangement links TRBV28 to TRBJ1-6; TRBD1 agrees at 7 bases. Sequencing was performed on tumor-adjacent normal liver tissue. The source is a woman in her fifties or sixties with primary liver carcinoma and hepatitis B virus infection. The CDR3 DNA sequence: TGTGCCAGCAGTTTTGGGAGGGGGCCGTATTCATCCTTCCACTTT. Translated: CASSFGRGPYSSFHF.